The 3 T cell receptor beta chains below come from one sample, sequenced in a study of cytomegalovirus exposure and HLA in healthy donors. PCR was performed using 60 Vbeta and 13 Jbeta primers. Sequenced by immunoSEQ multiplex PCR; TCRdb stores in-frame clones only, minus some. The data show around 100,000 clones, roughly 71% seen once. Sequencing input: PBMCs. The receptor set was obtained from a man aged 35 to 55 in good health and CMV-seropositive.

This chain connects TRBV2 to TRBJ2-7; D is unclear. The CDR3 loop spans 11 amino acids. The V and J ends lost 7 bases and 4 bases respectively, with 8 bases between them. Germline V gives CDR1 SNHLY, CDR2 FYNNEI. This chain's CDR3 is CASKEEYEQYF. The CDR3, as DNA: TGTGCCAGCAAAGAGGAATACGAGCAGTACTTC.

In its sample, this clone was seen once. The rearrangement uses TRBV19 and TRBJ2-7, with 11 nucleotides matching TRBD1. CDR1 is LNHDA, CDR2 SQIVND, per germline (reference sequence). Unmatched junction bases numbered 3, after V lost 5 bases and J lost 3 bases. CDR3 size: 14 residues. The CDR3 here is CASSPGTGGYEQYF. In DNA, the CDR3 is TGTGCCAGTAGTCCAGGGACAGGGGGCTACGAGCAGTACTTC. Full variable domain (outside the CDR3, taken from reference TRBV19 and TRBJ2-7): DGGITQSPKYLFRKEGQNVTLSCEQNLNHDAMYWYRQDPGQGLRLIYYSQIVNDFQKGDIAEGYSVSREKKESFPLTVTSAQKNPTAFYLCASSPGTGGYEQYFGPGTRLTVT.

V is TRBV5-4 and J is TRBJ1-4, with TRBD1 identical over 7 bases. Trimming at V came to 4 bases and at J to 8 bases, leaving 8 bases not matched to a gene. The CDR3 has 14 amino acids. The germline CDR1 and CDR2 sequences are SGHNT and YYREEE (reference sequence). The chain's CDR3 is CASSQRQGTEKLFF. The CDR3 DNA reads TGTGCCAGCAGCCAAAGACAGGGCACGGAAAAACTGTTTTTT.